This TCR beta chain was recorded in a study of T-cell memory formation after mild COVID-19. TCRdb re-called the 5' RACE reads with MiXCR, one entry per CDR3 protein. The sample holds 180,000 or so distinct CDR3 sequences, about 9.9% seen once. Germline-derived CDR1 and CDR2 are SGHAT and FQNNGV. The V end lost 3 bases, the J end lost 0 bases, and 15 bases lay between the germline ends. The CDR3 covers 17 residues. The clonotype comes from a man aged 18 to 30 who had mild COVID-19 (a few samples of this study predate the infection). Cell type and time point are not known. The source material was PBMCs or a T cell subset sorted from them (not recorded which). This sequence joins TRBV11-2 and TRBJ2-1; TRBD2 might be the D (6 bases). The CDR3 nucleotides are TGTGCCAGCAGCTTTGGGATAGCGGCCAACTCCTACAATGAGCAGTTCTTC. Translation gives CASSFGIAANSYNEQFF.